A single sample is the source of the 22 T cell receptor beta chains below, sequenced in a study of CD8 T cells in ankylosing spondylitis. General study results and limits: A TCR beta motif of about eight highly homologous variants appeared characteristic of ankylosing spondylitis blood.

TCRdb analysed the 5' RACE reads with MiXCR anew, one entry per CDR3 protein. Altogether about 210,000 distinct CDR3 sequences are present, about 7% being singletons, with the ten largest covering 13% to 15%. Antigens of these TCRs are unknown. The sample consisted of blood, either unsorted or a sorted T cell fraction (not recorded which). These receptor sequences come from a male donor with ankylosing spondylitis.

This clonotype has a count of ten or more. The CDR3 coding sequence is TGCAGTGCTCCCGACAGGGAGAACACTGAAGCTTTCTTT. Its protein product is CSAPDRENTEAFF. The V gene is TRBV20-1, the J gene TRBJ1-1; 7 bases match TRBD1. The V and J ends lost 5 bases and 1 base, in that order; junction bases with no gene match: 4. CDR1 DFQATT and CDR2 SNEGSKA come from the germline V gene (reference sequence). CDR3 length equals 13 residues.

In this sample, this clonotype turned up many times. This chain links TRBV7-9 with TRBJ2-7, with D tentatively TRBD1 or TRBD2 (6 bases each). Trimming took 10 bases from V and 1 from J, leaving 23 bases between them. This CDR3 has 16 residues. The germline V gene encodes CDR1 SEHNR and CDR2 FQNEAQ (reference sequence). CDR3 sequence: CATVEGDPKGSYEQYF. The CDR3 region has the DNA TGTGCCACCGTGGAGGGGGACCCGAAGGGATCCTACGAGCAGTACTTC.

This clonotype was observed at least ten times. The chain has TRBV29-1 and TRBJ2-3, with a possible D match to TRBD1 (6 bases). Germline V lookup: CDR1 SQVTM, CDR2 ANQGSEA. The CDR3 is 13 amino acids. Trimming stripped 6 bases from V and 0 bases from J, with 10 bases between. The CDR3 spells CSVVQGSTDTQYF. CDR3 nucleotides: TGCAGCGTCGTACAGGGAAGCACAGATACGCAGTATTTT.

The gene calls are TRBV29-1 and TRBJ2-7; D call uncertain. There are 14 residues in the CDR3. The V gene's germline CDR1 is SQVTM and CDR2 ANQGSEA. V was cut by 4 bases and J by 3 bases, with 16 bases left in between. The CDR3 here is CSVVALYPDYEQYF. The CDR3 coding sequence is TGCAGCGTTGTAGCCCTGTATCCAGACTACGAGCAGTACTTC.

Ten or more counts support this clonotype. J is TRBJ1-1 and V is TRBV9, with D unresolved. V was shortened by 3 bases and J by 1 base, with 7 bases between the two germline ends. This CDR3 has 13 residues. The germline gives CDR1 SGDLS, CDR2 YYNGEE. The CDR3: CASSAGGNTEAFF. In DNA form, the CDR3 reads TGTGCCAGCAGCGCCGGCGGGAACACTGAAGCTTTCTTT.

This clonotype was seen more than once but under ten times. This rearrangement joins TRBV19 to TRBJ2-7; D remains ambiguous. Trimming left V 3 bases short and J 6 bases short, with 12 bases between. The CDR3 has 13 amino acids. CDR1 is LNHDA and CDR2 is SQIVND in the germline V gene (reference sequence). In DNA, the CDR3 is TGTGCCAGTAGTATTAGTCCAGCCGCCGAGCAGTACTTC. It encodes CASSISPAAEQYF.

This clonotype showed up many times. This chain uses TRBV7-9 with TRBJ1-5; tentative D call: TRBD1 (5 bases). The length of the CDR3 is 16 residues. Germline lookup yields CDR1 SEHNR and CDR2 FQNEAQ (reference sequence). Trimming took off 1 base at V and 5 bases at J, with 15 bases between the two ends. The DNA for the CDR3 is TGTGCCAGCAGCTTAGTAGGGGACCAGGGCGATCAGCCCCAGCATTTT. Translated: CASSLVGDQGDQPQHF.

This clonotype is a singleton in its sample. A single base separates this from a much larger clone, so it may be a read error. Lacking the conserved final phenylalanine or tryptophan, this CDR3 likely reflects a read error. The V call is TRBV4-2, the J call TRBJ2-7; TRBD1 might be the D (6 bases). Germline-derived CDR1 and CDR2 are LGHNA and YNFKEQ. The V and J ends lost 0 bases and 2 bases respectively, with 11 bases between them. The CDR3 covers 15 residues. The chain's CDR3 is CASSQDSGAAYEQYL. For the CDR3, the DNA is TGTGCCAGCAGCCAAGATTCAGGGGCCGCCTACGAGCAGTACTTA.

There are many counts of this clonotype. The chain recombines TRBV10-2 with TRBJ2-2; 7 bases agree with TRBD1. Germline V gene lookup returns CDR1 WSHSY and CDR2 SAAADI. There are 16 residues in the CDR3. The V gene end was trimmed by 3 bases and the J gene end by 2 bases; junction bases not matched to a gene: 6. DNA of the CDR3: TGCGCCAGCAGTGAAACCGGGACAGTTAACACCGGGGAGCTGTTTTTT. As protein: CASSETGTVNTGELFF.

In this sample, this clonotype turned up a few times. The V call is TRBV6-2 or TRBV6-3, the J call TRBJ2-2; 12 bases map to TRBD2. CDR1 and CDR2 (germline): MNHEY, SVGEGT. The CDR3 contains 19 residues. Trimming took 1 base from V and 0 from J; bases not matched to a gene: 6. The CDR3 sequence is CASSYWRTSGVSNTGELFF. CDR3 nucleotide sequence: TGTGCCAGCAGTTACTGGCGGACTAGCGGGGTTTCGAACACCGGGGAGCTGTTTTTT.

The chain recombines TRBV9 with TRBJ2-7, with D possibly TRBD2 on 5 matching bases. Germline V lookup: CDR1 SGDLS, CDR2 YYNGEE. The CDR3 totals 13 residues. With 2 bases removed from V and 3 bases from J, the gap between germline ends came to 9 bases. The CDR3 loop reads CASSVSGNYEQYF. CDR3 coding DNA: TGTGCCAGCAGCGTGTCGGGAAACTACGAGCAGTACTTC.

V is TRBV20-1 and J is TRBJ1-2; TRBD1 matches at 7 bases. This CDR3 has 15 residues. The germline V gene has CDR1 DFQATT and CDR2 SNEGSKA (reference sequence). Germline trimming cut 1 base from V and 3 bases from J; bases unmatched to any gene: 8. CDR3 in DNA: TGCAGTGCTAGAGGACTACAGGGGCACTACTATGGCTACACCTTC. Its translation: CSARGLQGHYYGYTF.

This clonotype came up many times. The chain combines TRBV19 with TRBJ2-1; TRBD1 matches 9 bases. This CDR3 comprises 15 residues. CDR1 is LNHDA, CDR2 SQIVND, per germline (reference sequence). J was trimmed by 8 bases and V by 6 bases; bases with no gene match: 11. CDR3: CASRPPGQGFDEQFF. CDR3 nucleotides: TGTGCCAGTAGACCCCCGGGACAGGGCTTCGATGAGCAGTTCTTC.

This clonotype was detected ten times or more. This chain joins TRBV4-3 and TRBJ1-4; 10 nucleotides line up with TRBD1. With 0 bases clipped from V and 6 bases from J, the junction kept 7 bases outside the gene matches. Looked up from germline, CDR1 is LGHNA and CDR2 is YSLEER. The CDR3 sequence is 17 residues long. The CDR3 nucleotides are TGCGCCAGCAGCCAAGATCCTGCCGGGACAGGGGATGAAAAACTGTTTTTT. Protein sequence: CASSQDPAGTGDEKLFF.

V usage is TRBV5-1 and J usage is TRBJ2-3, with 10 positions matching TRBD2. The length of the CDR3 is 15 residues. V shed 4 bases, J shed 2 bases, and the junction held 4 bases outside the gene matches. CDR1 and CDR2 from the germline V gene are SGHRS and YFSETQ. The CDR3: CASSPGTSATDTQYF. Written as DNA, the CDR3 is TGCGCCAGCAGCCCCGGGACTAGCGCCACAGATACGCAGTATTTT.

On this clonotype: A single base separates this from a much larger clone, so it may be a read error. The chain recombines TRBV27 with TRBJ2-7, with D perhaps TRBD1 (6 bases). CDR1 MNHEY and CDR2 SMNVEV come from the germline V gene (reference sequence). The CDR3 is made up of 13 amino acids. The CDR3, as DNA: TGTGCCAGCAGTCGGGACACTCCCTACGAGCTGTACTTC. Encoded protein: CASSRDTPYELYF.

The chain employs TRBV19 and TRBJ2-7; TRBD2 aligns across 8 bases. With V trimmed by 5 bases and J by 2 bases, 5 bases remained unmatched. The CDR3 runs to 14 residues. The germline gives CDR1 LNHDA, CDR2 SQIVND (reference sequence). The CDR3 nucleotides read TGTGCCAGTAGTGCCGGGAGGGGCACCTACGAGCAGTACTTC. As protein: CASSAGRGTYEQYF. Variable domain in full (rest from reference TRBV19 and TRBJ2-7): DGGITQSPKYLFRKEGQNVTLSCEQNLNHDAMYWYRQDPGQGLRLIYYSQIVNDFQKGDIAEGYSVSREKKESFPLTVTSAQKNPTAFYLCASSAGRGTYEQYFGPGTRLTVT.

This clonotype came up many times. The genes are TRBV20-1 and TRBJ1-1, with D perhaps matching TRBD1 (5 bases). Germline V gives CDR1 DFQATT, CDR2 SNEGSKA (reference sequence). Trimming took 8 bases from V and 0 from J, leaving 16 bases between them. The CDR3 runs 14 residues. Here the CDR3 DNA reads TGCAGTTCCAGGGTCGTAGGGGTGAACACTGAAGCTTTCTTT. It codes for CSSRVVGVNTEAFF.

This clonotype was seen a few times. The chain employs TRBV6-5 and TRBJ1-2; 7 nucleotides match TRBD1. The germline V gene encodes CDR1 MNHEY and CDR2 SVGAGI. The CDR3 spans 12 residues. The V and J ends lost 6 bases and 2 bases, in that order; junction bases with no gene match: 0. CDR3 sequence (DNA): TGTGCCAGCAGGACAGGGAACTATGGCTACACCTTC. Protein product: CASRTGNYGYTF.

This clonotype was recorded many times. The chain carries TRBV6-5 and TRBJ2-1; 7 bases line up with TRBD2. Trimming removed 0 bases from V and 0 bases from J; junction bases left unmatched: 2. CDR1 is MNHEY and CDR2 is SVGAGI in the germline V gene. The CDR3 extends over 16 amino acids. The CDR3 protein is CASSYSLAASYNEQFF. Written as DNA, the CDR3 is TGTGCCAGCAGTTACTCTCTAGCGGCCTCCTACAATGAGCAGTTCTTC.

At least ten counts were recorded for this clonotype. This chain connects TRBV6-2 or TRBV6-3 to TRBJ2-3, with 8 nucleotides matching TRBD2. CDR1 MNHEY and CDR2 SVGEGT come from the germline V gene. V trimming: 4 bases; J trimming: 2 bases; junction bases outside the gene matches: 5. The CDR3 extends over 15 amino acids. The CDR3 region has the DNA TGTGCCAGCAGTTCCGAACTAGCGGTCACAGATACGCAGTATTTT. This encodes CASSSELAVTDTQYF.

This clonotype turned up a few times. The chain combines TRBV19 with TRBJ2-7, with a tentative D call TRBD1 (6 bases). CDR3 length: 13 residues. Trimming stripped 8 bases from V and 4 bases from J, with 15 bases between. Germline V gene data show CDR1 as LNHDA and CDR2 as SQIVND (reference sequence). For the CDR3, the DNA is TGTGCCAGTCGTCGACAGGAAGATTACGAGCAGTACTTC. Residues: CASRRQEDYEQYF.